Listed here are 29 T cell receptor beta chains from one sample, sequenced in a study of siplizumab effects on memory and regulatory T cells (dated by TCRdb to between 2018 and 2021). The library relied on the immunoSEQ multiplex PCR assay. Here the immuneACCESS table is served through TCRdb, limited to in-frame sequences with V and J called. Missing clones are a known gap in these copies; in checked studies unresolved V genes cover under half, and the rest lacks a known reason. This sample holds some 110,000 clones; approximately 94% were observed only once. 0.32% of the sample belongs to the ten largest clones. Sequenced input: CD4+ T cells sorted from blood. The receptor source for this set is a human donor in good health.

This chain uses TRBV6-5 with TRBJ1-3, with 10 bases that match TRBD1. The CDR3 runs 14 residues. V was pared by 4 bases and J by 7 bases, with 4 bases of the junction left unmatched. Per germline, CDR1 MNHEY and CDR2 SVGAGI. CDR3 sequence reads: CASSSGTGVNTIYF. The CDR3 DNA follows: TGTGCCAGCAGTTCCGGGACAGGGGTTAACACCATATATTTT.

This clone was counted a single time. The chain combines TRBV7-2 with TRBJ2-1; D may be TRBD1 (7 bases). CDR1 is SGHTA and CDR2 is FQGNSA in the germline V gene. This CDR3 is 15 amino acids long. V gave up 6 bases and J gave up 8 bases, with 20 bases separating them. CDR3 DNA: TGTGCCAGCAGGCTGCAGGGGGGAGGAACGGATGAGCAGTTCTTC. Its protein is CASRLQGGGTDEQFF.

J is TRBJ1-2 and V is TRBV6-5, with D perhaps matching TRBD1 (6 bases). The CDR3 consists of 14 residues. V lost 8 bases and J lost 2, with 15 bases in between. Germline-derived CDR1 and CDR2 are MNHEY and SVGAGI. CDR3 region: CASGRPRGNYGYTF. The DNA of the CDR3 is TGTGCCAGCGGTAGGCCGAGGGGGAACTATGGCTACACCTTC.

The chain has TRBV5-4 and TRBJ1-2, with TRBD1 as a possible D gene (6 bases). The CDR3 is 17 amino acids. V was shortened by 3 bases and J by 8 bases, with 26 bases between the two germline ends. Germline lookup yields CDR1 SGHNT and CDR2 YYREEE (reference sequence). Written as DNA, the CDR3 is TGTGCCAGCAGCTCCCCGGGGGGGGACACGCAGTGGGGCGGCTACACCTTC. Protein product: CASSSPGGDTQWGGYTF.

This clone showed up just once. This chain links TRBV19 with TRBJ2-5; D is possibly TRBD2 (5 bases). This CDR3 is built from 15 residues. V was pared by 5 bases and J by 1 base, with 14 bases between. CDR1 and CDR2 from the germline V gene are LNHDA and SQIVND (reference sequence). The DNA of the CDR3 is TGTGCCAGTAGTTTGGGCCCGGGATTCCAAGAGACCCAGTACTTC. Translating gives CASSLGPGFQETQYF.

J is TRBJ1-4 and V is TRBV5-1, with TRBD1 identical over 10 bases. Trimming removed 4 bases from V and 5 bases from J; junction bases left unmatched: 2. The germline V gene encodes CDR1 SGHRS and CDR2 YFSETQ. This CDR3 has 14 amino acids. The CDR3 spells CASSAGQGNEKLFF. CDR3 in DNA: TGCGCCAGCAGCGCGGGACAGGGGAATGAAAAACTGTTTTTT.

The gene calls are TRBV27 and TRBJ2-4; D perhaps matches TRBD2 (6 bases). This CDR3 region has 15 residues. Germline assignment: CDR1 MNHEY and CDR2 SMNVEV (reference sequence). V was cut by 4 bases and J by 9 bases, with 19 bases left in between. CDR3 region: CASSSWARVGGIQYF. The CDR3 DNA follows: TGTGCCAGCAGTTCCTGGGCCCGGGTCGGGGGCATTCAGTACTTC.

V gene TRBV5-1 combines with J gene TRBJ2-3; TRBD2 matches 10 bases. The CDR3 totals 17 residues. From germline, CDR1 is SGHRS and CDR2 YFSETQ. V dropped 4 bases and J dropped 1; count of bases not matched to a gene: 9. The CDR3 DNA reads as TGCGCCAGCAGCCGGGGGCGGACTAGCGGCGGCACAGATACGCAGTATTTT. It is translated as CASSRGRTSGGTDTQYF.

The chain recombines TRBV28 with TRBJ1-1; D is unclear. CDR1 and CDR2 from the germline V gene are MDHEN and SYDVKM. Deletions cut 7 bases from V and 11 bases from J, with 17 bases between. The CDR3 loop spans 12 amino acids. This chain's CDR3 is CASTSSEPRAFF. The DNA of the CDR3 is TGTGCCAGCACCTCGTCTGAGCCTCGGGCTTTCTTT.

The CDR3: CASSLWGRTGRTKRNSPLHF. CDR3 DNA sequence: TGCGCCAGCAGCTTATGGGGACGGACAGGTCGCACGAAAAGGAATTCACCCCTCCACTTT. This sequence joins TRBV5-1 and TRBJ1-6; TRBD1 aligns across 7 bases. Germline V lookup: CDR1 SGHRS, CDR2 YFSETQ. The CDR3 sequence is 20 residues long. V shed 2 bases and J 7 bases; nucleotides not matched to a gene: 21. The variable domain in full, with the rest retrieved from reference TRBV5-1 and TRBJ1-6, is KAGVTQTPRYLIKTRGQQVTLSCSPISGHRSVSWYQQTPGQGLQFLFEYFSETQRNKGNFPGRFSGRQFSNSRSEMNVSTLELGDSALYLCASSLWGRTGRTKRNSPLHFGNGTRLTVT.

The DNA for the CDR3 is TGTGCCAGCAGTTTGTCCAGCGGGAGGTTGACAGATACGCAGTATTTT. The encoded protein is CASSLSSGRLTDTQYF. The chain couples TRBV28 to TRBJ2-3, with TRBD2 matching over 9 bases. The V gene end was trimmed by 3 bases and the J gene end by 3 bases; junction bases not matched to a gene: 7. Germline lookup yields CDR1 MDHEN and CDR2 SYDVKM. The CDR3 sequence is 16 residues long.

V gene TRBV9 combines with J gene TRBJ2-2; 10 nucleotides align to TRBD2. This CDR3 comprises 17 residues. J gave up 7 bases and V 0 bases, and 9 bases lay outside the gene matches. Germline V CDR1 and CDR2: SGDLS, YYNGEE. This CDR3 reads CASSVDPAGGPIGELFF. In DNA form, the CDR3 reads TGTGCCAGCAGCGTAGATCCAGCGGGAGGGCCTATCGGGGAGCTGTTTTTT.

V usage is TRBV30 and J usage is TRBJ2-3; 7 bases are shared with TRBD1. CDR3 size: 15 residues. Germline V lookup: CDR1 GTSNPN, CDR2 SVGIG (reference sequence). The V segment lost 6 bases and the J segment 3 bases; nucleotides outside the gene matches: 12. CDR3 DNA: TGTGCCTGTCCACGGACCGGGACAGAAACAGATACGCAGTATTTT. Translating gives CACPRTGTETDTQYF.

This clone was seen once. The chain joins TRBV5-1 to TRBJ2-3; D is perhaps TRBD2 (6 bases). This CDR3 is built from 16 residues. Germline CDR1 SGHRS, CDR2 YFSETQ. V shed 4 bases and J shed 3 bases, with 18 bases lying between them. The CDR3 sequence: CASSANAGSWTDTQYF. The DNA of the CDR3 is TGCGCCAGCAGCGCGAACGCGGGGAGTTGGACAGATACGCAGTATTTT.

The chain has TRBV4-1 and TRBJ1-5, with D unclear. Trimming removed 1 base at V and 4 bases at J, with 8 bases between. Germline loops: CDR1 MGHRA, CDR2 YSYEKL. The CDR3 has 14 amino acids. CDR3 residues: CASSQGGRNQPQHF. The CDR3 nucleotides read TGCGCCAGCAGCCAAGGCGGCCGAAATCAGCCCCAGCATTTT.

This clone occurred once. The chain carries TRBV5-6 and TRBJ1-3, with D possibly matching TRBD1 (6 bases). V lost 2 bases and J 0 bases, leaving 15 bases between the germline ends. Per the germline V gene, CDR1 is SGHDT and CDR2 is YYEEEE. This CDR3 has 17 amino acids. This CDR3 reads CASSFGGGLYSGNTIYF. In DNA, the CDR3 is TGTGCCAGCAGCTTCGGGGGCGGGCTTTACTCTGGAAACACCATATATTTT.

The J gene is TRBJ2-1, the V gene TRBV28; D is ambiguous. The ends were cut back, 4 bases at V and 2 bases at J, with 15 bases in the middle. The CDR3 has 16 amino acids. CDR1 is MDHEN, CDR2 SYDVKM, per germline. CDR3 DNA sequence: TGTGCCAGCAGTTCCCCGGGTACAGCCCCCTACAATGAGCAGTTCTTC. This codes for CASSSPGTAPYNEQFF. The full variable domain, in which reference TRBV28 and TRBJ2-1 provide the parts outside the CDR3, is DVKVTQSSRYLVKRTGEKVFLECVQDMDHENMFWYRQDPGLGLRLIYFSYDVKMKEKGDIPEGYSVSREKKERFSLILESASTNQTSMYLCASSSPGTAPYNEQFFGPGTRLTVL.

This clone was observed once. The chain uses TRBV19 and TRBJ2-7; 7 nucleotides match TRBD2. This CDR3 region has 14 residues. V shed 5 bases and J 3 bases; nucleotides not matched to a gene: 7. CDR1 is LNHDA, CDR2 SQIVND, per germline (reference sequence). The CDR3 here is CASSPSWGGYEQYF. Here the CDR3 DNA reads TGTGCCAGTAGTCCCTCTTGGGGGGGCTACGAGCAGTACTTC.

The V gene is TRBV14, the J gene TRBJ2-2, with TRBD1 as a possible D gene (6 bases). Trimming shortened V by 4 bases and J by 7 bases, and 13 bases separated the two germline ends. The CDR3 sequence is 14 residues long. Germline V lookup: CDR1 SGHDN, CDR2 FVKESK. Written as DNA, the CDR3 is TGTGCCAGCAGCCGAGACAGGTTGGGCGGGGAGCTGTTTTTT. It codes for CASSRDRLGGELFF.

The J gene is TRBJ2-7, the V gene TRBV4-1; 7 bases are a match to TRBD2. Trimming removed 4 bases from V and 4 bases from J; junction bases left unmatched: 10. The CDR3 spans 15 residues. The germline gives CDR1 MGHRA, CDR2 YSYEKL. DNA for the CDR3: TGCGCCAGCAGCCGTCCCGAGGGCGGGAGTTACGAGCAGTACTTC. It codes for CASSRPEGGSYEQYF.

The CDR3 reads CASSPLDRVHGYTF. The CDR3, as DNA: TGTGCCAGCAGCCCCCTGGACAGGGTTCATGGCTACACCTTC. This sequence joins TRBV5-4 and TRBJ1-2, with 8 positions matching TRBD1. Germline values: CDR1 SGHNT, CDR2 YYREEE (reference sequence). J gave up 6 bases and V 4 bases, and 8 bases lay outside the gene matches. The CDR3 extends over 14 amino acids.

V gene TRBV7-9 combines with J gene TRBJ1-2; 9 positions match TRBD1. Germline V gene data show CDR1 as SEHNR and CDR2 as FQNEAQ (reference sequence). CDR3 length: 14 residues. V dropped 6 bases and J dropped 2; count of bases not matched to a gene: 4. CDR3 in amino acids: CASRAGQGNYGYTF. The CDR3 DNA is TGTGCCAGCAGGGCAGGACAGGGGAACTATGGCTACACCTTC.

This chain uses TRBV7-2 with TRBJ2-3; either TRBD1 or TRBD2 may supply D (5 bases each). The ends were cut back, 5 bases at V and 2 bases at J, with 14 bases in the middle. The CDR3 sequence is 15 residues long. CDR1 is SGHTA and CDR2 is FQGNSA in the germline V gene. CDR3 amino acids: CASSPRGIPTDTQYF. CDR3 sequence (DNA): TGTGCCAGCAGCCCACGGGGCATCCCCACAGATACGCAGTATTTT.

The chain has TRBV19 and TRBJ2-6; 8 nucleotides match TRBD1. Per the germline V gene, CDR1 is LNHDA and CDR2 is SQIVND (reference sequence). V was pared by 3 bases and J by 2 bases, with 6 bases of the junction left unmatched. CDR3 size: 17 residues. CDR3 residues: CASSIGRGRAGANVLTF. CDR3 bases: TGTGCCAGTAGTATCGGCAGGGGGCGCGCTGGGGCCAACGTCCTGACTTTC.

The rearrangement uses TRBV6-5 and TRBJ1-1, with 7 bases matching TRBD1. J lost 0 bases, V lost 2 bases, and 6 bases had no gene match. Germline V gene sequence: CDR1 MNHEY, CDR2 SVGAGI. The CDR3 contains 16 residues. The CDR3 loop is CASSYRRQGMNTEAFF. In DNA, the CDR3 is TGTGCCAGCAGTTACCGTAGACAGGGCATGAACACTGAAGCTTTCTTT.

V is TRBV11-2 and J is TRBJ2-5; D ambiguous. With 3 bases removed from V and 4 bases from J, the gap between germline ends came to 6 bases. This CDR3 spans 12 amino acids. Looked up from germline, CDR1 is SGHAT and CDR2 is FQNNGV. The CDR3 reads CASSLGPETQYF. CDR3 DNA sequence: TGTGCCAGCAGCTTGGGCCCAGAGACCCAGTACTTC.

The V gene is TRBV6-6, the J gene TRBJ2-2; 8 bases are shared with TRBD2. CDR1 is MNHNY and CDR2 is SVGAGI in the germline V gene (reference sequence). The CDR3 sequence is 14 residues long. The J segment lost 6 bases and the V segment lost 4 bases, leaving 4 bases of the junction unmatched. DNA for the CDR3: TGTGCCAGCAGTTTAGCGGGGAAGCCCGGGGAGCTGTTTTTT. Translated, it gives CASSLAGKPGELFF.

This clone was recorded only once. V gene TRBV25-1 combines with J gene TRBJ2-2; 9 bases match TRBD1. This CDR3 has 16 amino acids. The germline V gene encodes CDR1 MGHDK and CDR2 SYGVNS. The V gene end was trimmed by 6 bases and the J gene end by 7 bases; junction bases not matched to a gene: 12. The CDR3 loop reads CASRRGRTGDGGELFF. DNA for the CDR3: TGTGCCAGCAGGAGGGGCCGGACAGGGGATGGCGGGGAGCTGTTTTTT.

The sample holds one count of this clone. This chain links TRBV18 with TRBJ1-1; D might be TRBD1 (6 bases). This CDR3 region has 14 residues. V lost 6 bases, J lost 2 bases, and 13 bases lay in between. Germline CDR1 reads KGHSH; CDR2 reads LQKENI. The CDR3 coding sequence is TGTGCCAGCTCGGCGAGGACAGCAAACACTGAAGCTTTCTTT. Protein: CASSARTANTEAFF.